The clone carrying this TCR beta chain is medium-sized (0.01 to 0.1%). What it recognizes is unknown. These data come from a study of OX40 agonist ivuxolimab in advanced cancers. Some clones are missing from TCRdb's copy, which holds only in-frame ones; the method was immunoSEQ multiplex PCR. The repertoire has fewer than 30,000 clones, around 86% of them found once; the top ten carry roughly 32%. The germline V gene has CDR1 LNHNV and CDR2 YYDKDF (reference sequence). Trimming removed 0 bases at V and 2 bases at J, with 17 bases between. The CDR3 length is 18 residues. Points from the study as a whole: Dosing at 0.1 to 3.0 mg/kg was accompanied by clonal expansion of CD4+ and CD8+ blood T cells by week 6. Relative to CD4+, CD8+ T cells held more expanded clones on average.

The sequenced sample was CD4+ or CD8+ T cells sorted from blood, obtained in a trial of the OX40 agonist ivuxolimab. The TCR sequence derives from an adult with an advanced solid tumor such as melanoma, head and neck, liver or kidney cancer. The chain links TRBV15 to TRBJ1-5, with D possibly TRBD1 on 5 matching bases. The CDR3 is CATSRDSNTGAGNQPQHF. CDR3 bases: TGTGCCACCAGCAGAGACAGTAATACTGGGGCGGGCAATCAGCCCCAGCATTTT.